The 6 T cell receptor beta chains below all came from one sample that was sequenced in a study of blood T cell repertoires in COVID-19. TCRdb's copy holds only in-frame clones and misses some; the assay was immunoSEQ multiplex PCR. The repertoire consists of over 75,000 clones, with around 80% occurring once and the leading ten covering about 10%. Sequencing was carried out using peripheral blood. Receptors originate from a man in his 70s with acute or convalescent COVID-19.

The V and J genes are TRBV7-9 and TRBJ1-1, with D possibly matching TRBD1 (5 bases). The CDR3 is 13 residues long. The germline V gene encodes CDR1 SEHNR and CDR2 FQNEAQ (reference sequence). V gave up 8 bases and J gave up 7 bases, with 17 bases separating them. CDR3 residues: CASGGEKQIEAFF. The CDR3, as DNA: TGTGCCAGCGGAGGGGAAAAACAGATTGAAGCTTTCTTT.

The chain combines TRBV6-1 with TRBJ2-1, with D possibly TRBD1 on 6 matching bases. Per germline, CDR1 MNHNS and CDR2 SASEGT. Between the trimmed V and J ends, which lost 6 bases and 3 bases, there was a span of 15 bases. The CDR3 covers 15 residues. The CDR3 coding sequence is TGTGCCAGCAGCGACAGGACTGTTCTCTACAATGAGCAGTTCTTC. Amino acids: CASSDRTVLYNEQFF.

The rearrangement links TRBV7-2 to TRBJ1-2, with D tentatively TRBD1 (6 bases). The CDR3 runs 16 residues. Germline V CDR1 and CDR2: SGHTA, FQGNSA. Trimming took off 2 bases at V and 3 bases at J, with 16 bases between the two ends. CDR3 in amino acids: CASSLRTDRRYYGYTF. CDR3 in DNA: TGTGCCAGCAGCTTAAGGACAGACCGACGCTACTATGGCTACACCTTC.

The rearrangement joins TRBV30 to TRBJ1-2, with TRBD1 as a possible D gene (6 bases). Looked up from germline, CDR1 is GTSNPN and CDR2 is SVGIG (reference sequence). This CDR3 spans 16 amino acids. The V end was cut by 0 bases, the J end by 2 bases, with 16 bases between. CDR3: CAWSVPGGGANYGYTF. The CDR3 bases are TGTGCCTGGAGTGTACCGGGAGGGGGTGCCAACTATGGCTACACCTTC. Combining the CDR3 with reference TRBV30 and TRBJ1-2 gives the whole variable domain SQTIHQWPATLVQPVGSPLSLECTVEGTSNPNLYWYRQAAGRGLQLLFYSVGIGQISSEVPQNLSASRPQDRQFILSSKKLLLSDSGFYLCAWSVPGGGANYGYTFGSGTRLTVV.

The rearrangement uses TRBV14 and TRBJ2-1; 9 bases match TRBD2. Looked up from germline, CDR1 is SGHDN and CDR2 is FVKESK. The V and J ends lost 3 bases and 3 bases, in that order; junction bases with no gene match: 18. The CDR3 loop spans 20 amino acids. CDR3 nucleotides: TGTGCCAGCAGCCACGCAGGTGGTAGCGGGAGTAGGGGTTACTACAATGAGCAGTTCTTC. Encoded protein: CASSHAGGSGSRGYYNEQFF.

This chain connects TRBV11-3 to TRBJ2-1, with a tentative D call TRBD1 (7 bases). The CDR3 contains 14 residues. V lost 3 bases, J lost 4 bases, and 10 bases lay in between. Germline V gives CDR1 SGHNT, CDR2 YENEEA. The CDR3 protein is CASSFRGTYNEQFF. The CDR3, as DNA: TGTGCCAGCAGCTTCAGGGGGACTTACAATGAGCAGTTCTTC.